These 19 T cell receptor beta chains were sequenced from one sample in a study of T cell responses to AZD1222 COVID-19 vaccine. TCRdb's copy holds only in-frame clones and misses some; the assay was immunoSEQ multiplex PCR. The table lists 120,000 to 150,000 clones, approximately 78% of them singletons. The source was peripheral blood, collected on day 0 of MenACWY control vaccination. Receptors were obtained from an adult in good health.

This chain connects TRBV7-9 to TRBJ2-2; TRBD1 agrees at 8 bases. This CDR3 region has 17 residues. The junction had 12 bases not matched to a gene; V was cut back by 5 bases and J by 4 bases. Germline V lookup: CDR1 SEHNR, CDR2 FQNEAQ (reference sequence). The CDR3 here is CASSHMSTGALTGELFF. Written as DNA, the CDR3 is TGTGCCAGCAGCCATATGTCGACAGGGGCCCTCACCGGGGAGCTGTTTTTT.

The V gene is TRBV10-2, the J gene TRBJ1-6; 9 nucleotides match TRBD1. The CDR3 extends over 14 amino acids. The germline CDR1 and CDR2 sequences are WSHSY and SAAADI. The V and J ends lost 4 bases and 10 bases, in that order; junction bases with no gene match: 5. CDR3 in amino acids: CASSVTGGGSPLHF. As DNA, the CDR3 is TGCGCCAGCAGTGTGACAGGGGGTGGGTCACCCCTCCACTTT.

The rearrangement joins TRBV5-4 to TRBJ2-3, with 12 positions matching TRBD2. Trimming removed 2 bases from V and 10 bases from J; junction bases left unmatched: 8. Germline V lookup: CDR1 SGHNT, CDR2 YYREEE (reference sequence). CDR3 length: 15 amino acids. CDR3 protein: CASSFKTSGGPAQYF. CDR3 sequence (DNA): TGTGCCAGCAGCTTCAAAACTAGCGGGGGGCCGGCGCAGTATTTT.

For the CDR3, the DNA is TGTGCCAGCAGCTTCGACAGTGGGCCTGGAAACACCATATATTTT. As protein: CASSFDSGPGNTIYF. V is TRBV7-8 and J is TRBJ1-3; TRBD1 is a possible D gene (5 bases). CDR1 and CDR2 (germline): SGHVS, FQNEAQ. Trimming took off 3 bases at V and 2 bases at J, with 11 bases between the two ends. This CDR3 is built from 15 residues.

V is TRBV5-4 and J is TRBJ1-2; D not resolved. Germline lookup yields CDR1 SGHNT and CDR2 YYREEE (reference sequence). The CDR3 is 13 amino acids. Trimming shortened V by 0 bases and J by 7 bases, and 10 bases separated the two germline ends. CDR3 loop: CASSLVGVSGYTF. DNA for the CDR3: TGTGCCAGCAGCTTGGTAGGAGTGAGTGGCTACACCTTC. Together with reference TRBV5-4 and TRBJ1-2, the CDR3 gives the full variable domain: ETGVTQSPTHLIKTRGQQVTLRCSSQSGHNTVSWYQQALGQGPQFIFQYYREEENGRGNFPPRFSGLQFPNYSSELNVNALELDDSALYLCASSLVGVSGYTFGSGTRLTVV.

This chain uses TRBV6-5 with TRBJ1-3, with D perhaps TRBD1 (5 bases). CDR1 is MNHEY, CDR2 SVGAGI, per germline. Trimming took off 2 bases at V and 4 bases at J, with 9 bases between the two ends. This CDR3 spans 14 amino acids. This chain's CDR3 is CASSYGGVGNTIYF. The CDR3 nucleotides read TGTGCCAGCAGTTACGGGGGTGTCGGAAACACCATATATTTT.

J is TRBJ1-2 and V is TRBV2; no firm D call. The CDR3 loop spans 12 amino acids. V dropped 10 bases and J dropped 4 bases, with 13 bases sitting between them. Germline-derived CDR1 and CDR2 are SNHLY and FYNNEI. CDR3: CATKPDLYGYTF. The CDR3 DNA is TGTGCCACCAAGCCAGACCTCTATGGCTACACCTTC.

The chain couples TRBV7-8 to TRBJ1-2; D remains ambiguous. V dropped 5 bases and J dropped 4 bases, with 8 bases sitting between them. The germline gives CDR1 SGHVS, CDR2 FQNEAQ. The CDR3 length is 12 residues. The CDR3 reads CASSLWSYGYTF. The CDR3, as DNA: TGTGCCAGCAGCCTTTGGTCCTATGGCTACACCTTC.

This chain uses TRBV29-1 with TRBJ2-1; 9 positions match TRBD1. Germline V lookup: CDR1 SQVTM, CDR2 ANQGSEA. Trimming took 6 bases from V and 8 from J; bases not matched to a gene: 11. The CDR3 consists of 14 residues. CDR3: CSVLRGDRVYEQFF. CDR3 coding DNA: TGCAGCGTCTTAAGGGGGGACAGGGTTTATGAGCAGTTCTTC.

This chain joins TRBV27 and TRBJ1-6, with 7 bases that match TRBD1. Unmatched junction bases numbered 5, after V lost 3 bases and J lost 9 bases. The CDR3 length is 14 residues. Germline V gene lookup returns CDR1 MNHEY and CDR2 SMNVEV (reference sequence). The CDR3 loop is CASSFRTGFSPLHF. Written as DNA, the CDR3 is TGTGCCAGCAGTTTTAGGACAGGCTTTTCACCCCTCCACTTT.

The chain is built from TRBV3-1 (or the pseudogene TRBV3-2) and TRBJ2-5, with D perhaps matching TRBD1 or TRBD2 (5 bases each). Trimming removed 1 base at V and 1 base at J, with 16 bases between. Germline V gene data show CDR1 as LGHDT and CDR2 as YNNKEL (reference sequence). The CDR3 is 17 amino acids. The CDR3 nucleotides read TGTGCCAGCAGCCAAGGGGGTCGGGGCAGGCTCCAAGAGACCCAGTACTTC. Its translation is CASSQGGRGRLQETQYF.

The V gene is TRBV10-2, the J gene TRBJ1-1; TRBD1 might be the D (6 bases). The CDR3 is made up of 15 amino acids. Trimming cost V 6 bases and J 4 bases, with 18 bases left between them. Germline V CDR1 and CDR2: WSHSY, SAAADI. Here the CDR3 reads CASRSTGRKATEAFF. The CDR3 DNA is TGCGCCAGCAGGAGTACAGGGAGAAAGGCCACTGAAGCTTTCTTT.

The chain carries TRBV6-5 and TRBJ1-5; TRBD1 matches 8 bases. CDR3 length: 15 amino acids. CDR1 is MNHEY, CDR2 SVGAGI, per germline. Trimming cost V 6 bases and J 0 bases; bases outside gene matches: 4. The CDR3 protein is CASSGQGLSNQPQHF. As DNA, the CDR3 is TGTGCCAGCAGCGGACAGGGACTTAGCAATCAGCCCCAGCATTTT.

V gene TRBV7-2 combines with J gene TRBJ2-3; D is unclear. The germline V gene encodes CDR1 SGHTA and CDR2 FQGNSA. This CDR3 has 13 residues. V was shortened by 7 bases and J by 4 bases, with 12 bases between the two germline ends. This chain's CDR3 is CASNSLPPDTQYF. The DNA of the CDR3 is TGTGCCAGCAACTCCCTACCACCAGATACGCAGTATTTT.

The rearrangement links TRBV2 to TRBJ2-5, with D hard to call. The germline CDR1 and CDR2 sequences are SNHLY and FYNNEI. Trimming shortened V by 4 bases and J by 5 bases, and 11 bases separated the two germline ends. The CDR3 length is 13 residues. The CDR3 loop reads CASSGDQMETQYF. The DNA for the CDR3 is TGTGCCAGCAGTGGGGATCAAATGGAGACCCAGTACTTC.

Judged by abundance, this clone is medium-sized. This chain uses TRBV7-6 with TRBJ2-6; unclear D gene. V was trimmed by 3 bases and J by 0 bases, leaving 18 bases between them. There are 19 residues in the CDR3. Germline CDR1 is SGHVS and CDR2 is FNYEAQ. The CDR3 DNA is TGTGCCAGCAGCTTCACTGGTCCCCAATCTTTCTCTGGGGCCAACGTCCTGACTTTC. This sequence encodes CASSFTGPQSFSGANVLTF. Full variable domain (remainder filled in from reference TRBV7-6 and TRBJ2-6): GAGVSQSPRYKVTKRGQDVALRCDPISGHVSLYWYRQALGQGPEFLTYFNYEAQQDKSGLPNDRFSAERPEGSISTLTIQRTEQRDSAMYRCASSFTGPQSFSGANVLTFGAGSRLTVL.

The chain combines TRBV5-1 with TRBJ2-7; TRBD1 is a possible D gene (6 bases). The ends were cut back, 1 base at V and 2 bases at J, with 13 bases in the middle. The CDR3 contains 15 residues. CDR1 and CDR2 (germline): SGHRS, YFSETQ. CDR3 loop: CASSLSQQGPYEQYF. The CDR3 coding sequence is TGCGCCAGCAGCTTGAGCCAACAGGGACCCTACGAGCAGTACTTC.

The chain carries TRBV2 and TRBJ2-5, with D tentatively TRBD1 or TRBD2 (5 bases each). Germline V gives CDR1 SNHLY, CDR2 FYNNEI. The CDR3 has 15 residues. The germline V and J ends were trimmed by 5 bases and 1 base, with 14 bases remaining between them. Here the CDR3 reads CASSSEGIAQETQYF. As DNA, the CDR3 is TGTGCCAGCAGTTCAGAGGGGATAGCCCAAGAGACCCAGTACTTC.

J is TRBJ2-6 and V is TRBV18; TRBD2 might be the D (6 bases). The V gene's germline CDR1 is KGHSH and CDR2 LQKENI. Trimming stripped 6 bases from V and 2 bases from J, with 14 bases between. CDR3 length: 16 residues. The CDR3 DNA sequence: TGTGCCAGCTCTCCCAAGGGAGGCGCTGGGGCCAACGTCCTGACTTTC. It encodes CASSPKGGAGANVLTF.